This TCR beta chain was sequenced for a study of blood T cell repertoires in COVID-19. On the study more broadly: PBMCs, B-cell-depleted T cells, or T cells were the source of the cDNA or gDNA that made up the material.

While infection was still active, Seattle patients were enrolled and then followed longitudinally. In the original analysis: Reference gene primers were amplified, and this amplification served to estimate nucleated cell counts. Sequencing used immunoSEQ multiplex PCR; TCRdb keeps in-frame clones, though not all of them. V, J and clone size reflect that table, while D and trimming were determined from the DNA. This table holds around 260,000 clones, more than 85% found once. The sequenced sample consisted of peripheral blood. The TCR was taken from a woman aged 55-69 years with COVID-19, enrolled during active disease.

The CDR3 DNA reads TGTGCCAGCAGCCCGAGCCCAAACCCGGGCGAGCAGTACTTC. Translated: CASSPSPNPGEQYF. The rearrangement uses TRBV7-2 and TRBJ2-7; no definite D call. Deletions cut 5 bases from V and 6 bases from J, with 17 bases between. Germline CDR1 and CDR2: SGHTA and FQGNSA. This CDR3 spans 14 amino acids.